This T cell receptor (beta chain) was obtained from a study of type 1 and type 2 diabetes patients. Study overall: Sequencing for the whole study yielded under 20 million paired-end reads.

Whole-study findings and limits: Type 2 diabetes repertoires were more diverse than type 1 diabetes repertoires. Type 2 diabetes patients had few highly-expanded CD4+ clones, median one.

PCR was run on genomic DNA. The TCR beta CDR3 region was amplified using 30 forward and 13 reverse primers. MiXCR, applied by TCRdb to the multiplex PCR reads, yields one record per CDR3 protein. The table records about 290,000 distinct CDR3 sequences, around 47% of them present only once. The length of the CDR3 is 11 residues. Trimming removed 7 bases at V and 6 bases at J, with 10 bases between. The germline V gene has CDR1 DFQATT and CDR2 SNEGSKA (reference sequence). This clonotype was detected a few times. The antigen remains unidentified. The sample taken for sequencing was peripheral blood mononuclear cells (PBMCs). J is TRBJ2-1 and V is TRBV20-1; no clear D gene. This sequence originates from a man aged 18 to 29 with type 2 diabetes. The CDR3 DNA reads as TGCAGTGAATGGCTCGGCAATGAGCAGTTCTTC. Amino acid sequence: CSEWLGNEQFF.